This T cell receptor (beta chain) was retrieved from a study of cytomegalovirus exposure and HLA in healthy donors. 60 Vbeta and 13 Jbeta primers were used in PCR. Produced via immunoSEQ multiplex PCR; TCRdb's table is partial and in-frame only. The sample data list roughly 42,000 clones. With respect to this clone: Its antigen remains unidentified.

Trimming took 7 bases from V and 0 from J, leaving 18 bases between them. Germline values: CDR1 MNHNY, CDR2 SVGAGI (reference sequence). The CDR3 is 16 residues long. General study results and limits: An apparent linkage of common viral pathogens to several of the most significant clusters emerged in a later analysis. Reportedly, HLA-A and HLA-B alleles of most subjects were accurately predicted from TCR beta. The Asian-associated ancestry cluster reportedly had fewer N-insertions than the approximately 610-donor mean in a later analysis.

Sample: PBMCs. The genes are TRBV6-6 and TRBJ1-2, with a weak D call TRBD1 (5 bases). This receptor was identified in a man younger than 45 in good health and CMV-seronegative. The CDR3 bases are TGTGCCAGCAATGCCGGGACGGGGGTGACTAACTATGGCTACACCTTC. Its translation: CASNAGTGVTNYGYTF.